The 30 T cell receptor beta chains listed next were all sequenced from one sample in a study of cytomegalovirus exposure and HLA in healthy donors. Vbeta (60) and Jbeta (13) primers were used in the PCR. Profiled with immunoSEQ multiplex PCR; TCRdb holds only in-frame clones, not every one. Of under 95,000 clones listed, around three quarters were seen once; the top ten hold about 1.1%. Sequencing was carried out using PBMCs. The receptors stem from a male donor in good health and CMV-seronegative.

The chain has TRBV28 and TRBJ2-7, with 10 bases identical to TRBD2. Trimming took 5 bases from V and 7 from J; bases not matched to a gene: 5. The CDR3 sequence is 13 residues long. Germline assignment: CDR1 MDHEN and CDR2 SYDVKM. This CDR3 is CASSLAGVEEQYF. The CDR3 coding sequence is TGTGCCAGCAGTCTAGCGGGAGTTGAAGAGCAGTACTTC.

This clone was seen a few times. The chain couples TRBV5-1 to TRBJ2-1, with TRBD2 identical over 8 bases. Germline lookup yields CDR1 SGHRS and CDR2 YFSETQ. There are 16 residues in the CDR3. V shed 4 bases and J 3 bases; nucleotides not matched to a gene: 9. This chain's CDR3 is CASSPLAGDLYNEQFF. The CDR3 coding sequence is TGCGCCAGCAGCCCCCTAGCGGGTGATCTCTACAATGAGCAGTTCTTC.

This clone came up a few times. The chain combines TRBV7-6 with TRBJ1-2; D remains unclear. Germline V lookup: CDR1 SGHVS, CDR2 FNYEAQ. V lost 6 bases and J 3 bases, leaving 14 bases between the germline ends. This CDR3 region has 14 residues. The CDR3 is CASSSRGSDYGYTF. As DNA, the CDR3 is TGTGCCAGCAGTTCTAGAGGATCGGACTATGGCTACACCTTC.

The chain joins TRBV6-5 to TRBJ1-2; the match to TRBD1 covers 7 bases. CDR3 size: 14 residues. CDR1 is MNHEY, CDR2 SVGAGI, per germline. J lost 7 bases, V lost 5 bases, and 10 bases had no gene match. The CDR3 bases are TGTGCCAGCAGTGGCCAGACAGGGCCCTGTGGCTACACCTTC. It encodes CASSGQTGPCGYTF.

The chain links TRBV28 to TRBJ1-5; TRBD1 matches at 11 bases. Trimming removed 7 bases from V and 2 bases from J; junction bases left unmatched: 4. This CDR3 spans 15 amino acids. Germline V CDR1 and CDR2: MDHEN, SYDVKM. The CDR3 loop reads CASTRTGGGNQPQHF. CDR3 nucleotides: TGTGCCAGCACCCGGACAGGGGGCGGCAATCAGCCCCAGCATTTT.

The CDR3 spells CASRRLLGEAFF. For the CDR3, the DNA is TGTGCCAGCAGGAGACTTCTGGGTGAAGCTTTCTTT. The chain is built from TRBV2 and TRBJ1-1; D unresolved. Germline loops: CDR1 SNHLY, CDR2 FYNNEI. The CDR3 is 12 residues long. Trimming took off 6 bases at V and 7 bases at J, with 12 bases between the two ends.

In DNA form, the CDR3 reads TGTGCCAGCAGATCGACAGGGCGAGCCTATGGCTACACCTTC. It encodes CASRSTGRAYGYTF. The chain employs TRBV6-5 and TRBJ1-2, with TRBD1 matching over 7 bases. CDR1 and CDR2 (germline): MNHEY, SVGAGI. V gave up 6 bases and J gave up 4 bases; unmatched junction bases: 8. The CDR3 runs to 14 residues.

This clone was observed a few times. J is TRBJ2-3 and V is TRBV30; 13 positions match TRBD2. The CDR3 extends over 14 amino acids. Germline-derived CDR1 and CDR2 are GTSNPN and SVGIG (reference sequence). V trimming: 5 bases; J trimming: 4 bases; junction bases outside the gene matches: 3. As DNA, the CDR3 is TGTGCCTGGGGACTAGCGGGAGCCCCAGATACGCAGTATTTT. Amino acid sequence: CAWGLAGAPDTQYF.

This clone was seen once. The chain recombines TRBV2 with TRBJ1-1; D not resolved. The CDR3 loop spans 13 amino acids. Germline values: CDR1 SNHLY, CDR2 FYNNEI. The V end lost 2 bases, the J end lost 7 bases, and 11 bases lay between the germline ends. In DNA, the CDR3 is TGTGCCAGCAGTGAATTCGGACTTTATGAAGCTTTCTTT. Protein product: CASSEFGLYEAFF.

This clone was seen only a few times. The gene calls are TRBV5-1 and TRBJ2-7; maybe TRBD2 (5 bases). Germline V gene sequence: CDR1 SGHRS, CDR2 YFSETQ. The V end was cut by 7 bases, the J end by 3 bases, with 14 bases between. CDR3 length: 13 amino acids. The CDR3 coding sequence is TGCGCCAGCGTGGTAGCGAGGGACTACGAGCAGTACTTC. Protein: CASVVARDYEQYF.

Remarks on this clone: The junction departs from germline at one end; a sequencing error may be responsible. V gene TRBV13 combines with J gene TRBJ1-5; perhaps TRBD1 as D (6 bases). The germline V gene encodes CDR1 PRHDT and CDR2 FYEKMQ (reference sequence). This CDR3 has 14 amino acids. The CDR3 reads CASSLGGPNQPPHF. The CDR3 nucleotides read TGTGCCAGCAGCTTGGGGGGGCCGAATCAGCCCCCGCATTTT.

This chain uses TRBV6-1 with TRBJ2-3, with D possibly matching TRBD1 (6 bases). Trimming cost V 7 bases and J 4 bases, with 15 bases left between them. The CDR3 totals 14 residues. Per the germline V gene, CDR1 is MNHNS and CDR2 is SASEGT. CDR3 amino acids: CASKQQGIADTQYF. The CDR3 coding sequence is TGTGCCAGCAAACAACAGGGTATCGCAGATACGCAGTATTTT.

The chain couples TRBV7-2 to TRBJ2-5, with 7 bases lining up with TRBD2. The CDR3 length is 14 residues. Per germline, CDR1 SGHTA and CDR2 FQGNSA. The trim removed 3 bases at V and 1 base at J, leaving 2 bases unmatched. The DNA for the CDR3 is TGTGCCAGCAGCTTCGGCGGGGGCCAAGAGACCCAGTACTTC. This sequence encodes CASSFGGGQETQYF.

A few counts support this clone. This sequence joins TRBV19 and TRBJ2-3; TRBD2 agrees at 11 bases. The CDR3 sequence is 18 residues long. Trimming took 5 bases from V and 1 from J; bases not matched to a gene: 11. The germline gives CDR1 LNHDA, CDR2 SQIVND (reference sequence). This CDR3 is CASSPLAGGGLGTDTQYF. The CDR3 DNA sequence: TGTGCCAGTAGTCCCCTAGCGGGGGGTGGTCTGGGCACAGATACGCAGTATTTT.

The chain has TRBV29-1 and TRBJ1-1; 9 bases agree with TRBD1. Germline V gene data show CDR1 as SQVTM and CDR2 as ANQGSEA. This CDR3 spans 14 amino acids. J gave up 0 bases and V 8 bases, and 7 bases lay outside the gene matches. CDR3 sequence: CSTKTGGMNTEAFF. The DNA for the CDR3 is TGCAGCACTAAGACAGGGGGGATGAACACTGAAGCTTTCTTT.

CDR3 sequence reads: CASSTTGGGDTQYF. The CDR3 DNA sequence: TGCGCCAGCAGCACGACAGGGGGTGGAGATACGCAGTATTTT. The chain recombines TRBV5-1 with TRBJ2-3, with 9 bases lining up with TRBD1. CDR1 is SGHRS, CDR2 YFSETQ, per germline. J lost 5 bases, V lost 4 bases, and 5 bases had no gene match. The CDR3 is 14 residues long.

The chain joins TRBV2 to TRBJ1-1, with D possibly matching TRBD1 (6 bases). Per germline, CDR1 SNHLY and CDR2 FYNNEI. CDR3 size: 15 residues. V was cut by 7 bases and J by 1 base, with 16 bases left in between. Here the CDR3 reads CASNTQGLRNTEAFF. The CDR3, as DNA: TGTGCCAGCAATACACAGGGTCTTAGGAACACTGAAGCTTTCTTT.

The rearrangement links TRBV5-1 to TRBJ2-7; 10 bases fit TRBD1. V was clipped by 3 bases and J by 6 bases; unmatched bases: 9. This CDR3 is built from 15 residues. Germline V gene sequence: CDR1 SGHRS, CDR2 YFSETQ. This CDR3 is CASSSNGQGVGEQYF. The CDR3 DNA reads as TGCGCCAGCAGCTCAAATGGACAGGGGGTGGGCGAGCAGTACTTC.

The chain couples TRBV25-1 to TRBJ2-5; D unresolved. The V gene lost 0 bases and the J gene lost 10 bases, with 6 bases spanning the gap. The CDR3 is 11 residues long. Germline values: CDR1 MGHDK, CDR2 SYGVNS. As DNA, the CDR3 is TGTGCCAGCAGTGAATATGGGCTCCAGTACTTC. Residues: CASSEYGLQYF.

The rearrangement links TRBV19 to TRBJ1-4; D gene unclear. The V gene lost 3 bases and the J gene lost 4 bases, with 9 bases spanning the gap. The CDR3 runs 14 residues. Per the germline V gene, CDR1 is LNHDA and CDR2 is SQIVND (reference sequence). Here the CDR3 DNA reads TGTGCCAGTAGTATGGGCAGGAATAATGAAAAACTGTTTTTT. It specifies CASSMGRNNEKLFF.

The V call is TRBV6-5, the J call TRBJ1-2; tentative D call: TRBD1 (6 bases). Trimming left V 4 bases short and J 3 bases short, with 15 bases between. CDR1 and CDR2 (germline): MNHEY, SVGAGI. The CDR3 spans 15 residues. The chain's CDR3 is CASSSGQTTYYGYTF. Here the CDR3 DNA reads TGTGCCAGCAGTTCGGGACAAACGACCTACTATGGCTACACCTTC.

The V gene is TRBV10-3, the J gene TRBJ1-1; D might be TRBD1 (5 bases). V dropped 6 bases and J dropped 2 bases, with 13 bases sitting between them. This CDR3 is built from 14 residues. The germline V gene encodes CDR1 ENHRY and CDR2 SYGVKD. The CDR3 coding sequence is TGTGCCATCAGGACCCACGGGGGTAACACTGAAGCTTTCTTT. It specifies CAIRTHGGNTEAFF.

This chain uses TRBV30 with TRBJ1-2; D is ambiguous. V was trimmed by 2 bases and J by 2 bases, leaving 9 bases between them. The CDR3 totals 13 residues. Germline values: CDR1 GTSNPN, CDR2 SVGIG (reference sequence). CDR3 in amino acids: CAWSIVQNYGYTF. In nucleotides, the CDR3 is TGTGCCTGGAGTATAGTACAGAACTATGGCTACACCTTC. Looking up the rest from reference TRBV30 and TRBJ1-2 gives the full variable domain: SQTIHQWPATLVQPVGSPLSLECTVEGTSNPNLYWYRQAAGRGLQLLFYSVGIGQISSEVPQNLSASRPQDRQFILSSKKLLLSDSGFYLCAWSIVQNYGYTFGSGTRLTVV.

The genes are TRBV5-5 and TRBJ2-2, with 9 bases identical to TRBD2. Trimming at V came to 2 bases and at J to 6 bases, leaving 14 bases not matched to a gene. The CDR3 length is 18 residues. Germline V gene data show CDR1 as SGHKS and CDR2 as YYEKEE (reference sequence). The CDR3 spells CASSFRATSGVRAGELFF. The CDR3 nucleotides are TGTGCCAGCAGCTTTCGGGCGACTAGCGGAGTGAGGGCCGGGGAGCTGTTTTTT.

This chain links TRBV6-1 with TRBJ2-5; weak D call: TRBD2 (6 bases). The V and J ends lost 4 bases and 5 bases respectively, with 14 bases between them. This CDR3 comprises 14 residues. From germline, CDR1 is MNHNS and CDR2 SASEGT. The CDR3 region has the DNA TGTGCCAGCAGTGGACGCGGGGCGGCGGAGACCCAGTACTTC. It is translated as CASSGRGAAETQYF.

This chain joins TRBV6-1 and TRBJ2-7; 11 bases are shared with TRBD2. Trimming took 1 base from V and 3 from J; bases not matched to a gene: 2. The germline CDR1 and CDR2 sequences are MNHNS and SASEGT. This CDR3 spans 15 amino acids. CDR3 amino acids: CASSEELAGGYEQYF. In DNA form, the CDR3 reads TGTGCCAGCAGTGAAGAGCTAGCGGGGGGCTACGAGCAGTACTTC.

The rearrangement links TRBV28 to TRBJ1-2; the D is unclear. The germline V gene encodes CDR1 MDHEN and CDR2 SYDVKM. This CDR3 comprises 15 residues. Trimming stripped 4 bases from V and 7 bases from J, with 19 bases between. The DNA of the CDR3 is TGTGCCAGCAGTTCCCCGGGTCGAGGGCTTTCTGGCTACACCTTC. Translation gives CASSSPGRGLSGYTF.

V usage is TRBV27 and J usage is TRBJ2-1, with a tentative D call TRBD2 (6 bases). Trimming left V 3 bases short and J 6 bases short, with 12 bases between. The CDR3 runs to 14 residues. CDR1 and CDR2 (germline): MNHEY, SMNVEV (reference sequence). Here the CDR3 reads CASSFPGGTNEQFF. In DNA, the CDR3 is TGTGCCAGCAGTTTTCCTGGCGGGACCAATGAGCAGTTCTTC.

The rearrangement links TRBV5-1 to TRBJ1-1, with 9 nucleotides matching TRBD1. The germline CDR1 and CDR2 sequences are SGHRS and YFSETQ. J was trimmed by 7 bases and V by 0 bases; bases with no gene match: 1. This CDR3 has 13 amino acids. CDR3 protein: CASSLADRGEAFF. The CDR3 region has the DNA TGCGCCAGCAGCTTGGCGGACAGGGGTGAAGCTTTCTTT. The whole variable domain, filled in from reference TRBV5-1 and TRBJ1-1, reads KAGVTQTPRYLIKTRGQQVTLSCSPISGHRSVSWYQQTPGQGLQFLFEYFSETQRNKGNFPGRFSGRQFSNSRSEMNVSTLELGDSALYLCASSLADRGEAFFGQGTRLTVV.

This chain uses TRBV4-1 with TRBJ1-4; TRBD1 might be the D (5 bases). Trimming left V 3 bases short and J 4 bases short, with 15 bases between. Looked up from germline, CDR1 is MGHRA and CDR2 is YSYEKL. CDR3 length equals 16 residues. Written as DNA, the CDR3 is TGCGCCAGCAGCCACGGAACAGGTCCTTATAATGAAAAACTGTTTTTT. Residues: CASSHGTGPYNEKLFF.